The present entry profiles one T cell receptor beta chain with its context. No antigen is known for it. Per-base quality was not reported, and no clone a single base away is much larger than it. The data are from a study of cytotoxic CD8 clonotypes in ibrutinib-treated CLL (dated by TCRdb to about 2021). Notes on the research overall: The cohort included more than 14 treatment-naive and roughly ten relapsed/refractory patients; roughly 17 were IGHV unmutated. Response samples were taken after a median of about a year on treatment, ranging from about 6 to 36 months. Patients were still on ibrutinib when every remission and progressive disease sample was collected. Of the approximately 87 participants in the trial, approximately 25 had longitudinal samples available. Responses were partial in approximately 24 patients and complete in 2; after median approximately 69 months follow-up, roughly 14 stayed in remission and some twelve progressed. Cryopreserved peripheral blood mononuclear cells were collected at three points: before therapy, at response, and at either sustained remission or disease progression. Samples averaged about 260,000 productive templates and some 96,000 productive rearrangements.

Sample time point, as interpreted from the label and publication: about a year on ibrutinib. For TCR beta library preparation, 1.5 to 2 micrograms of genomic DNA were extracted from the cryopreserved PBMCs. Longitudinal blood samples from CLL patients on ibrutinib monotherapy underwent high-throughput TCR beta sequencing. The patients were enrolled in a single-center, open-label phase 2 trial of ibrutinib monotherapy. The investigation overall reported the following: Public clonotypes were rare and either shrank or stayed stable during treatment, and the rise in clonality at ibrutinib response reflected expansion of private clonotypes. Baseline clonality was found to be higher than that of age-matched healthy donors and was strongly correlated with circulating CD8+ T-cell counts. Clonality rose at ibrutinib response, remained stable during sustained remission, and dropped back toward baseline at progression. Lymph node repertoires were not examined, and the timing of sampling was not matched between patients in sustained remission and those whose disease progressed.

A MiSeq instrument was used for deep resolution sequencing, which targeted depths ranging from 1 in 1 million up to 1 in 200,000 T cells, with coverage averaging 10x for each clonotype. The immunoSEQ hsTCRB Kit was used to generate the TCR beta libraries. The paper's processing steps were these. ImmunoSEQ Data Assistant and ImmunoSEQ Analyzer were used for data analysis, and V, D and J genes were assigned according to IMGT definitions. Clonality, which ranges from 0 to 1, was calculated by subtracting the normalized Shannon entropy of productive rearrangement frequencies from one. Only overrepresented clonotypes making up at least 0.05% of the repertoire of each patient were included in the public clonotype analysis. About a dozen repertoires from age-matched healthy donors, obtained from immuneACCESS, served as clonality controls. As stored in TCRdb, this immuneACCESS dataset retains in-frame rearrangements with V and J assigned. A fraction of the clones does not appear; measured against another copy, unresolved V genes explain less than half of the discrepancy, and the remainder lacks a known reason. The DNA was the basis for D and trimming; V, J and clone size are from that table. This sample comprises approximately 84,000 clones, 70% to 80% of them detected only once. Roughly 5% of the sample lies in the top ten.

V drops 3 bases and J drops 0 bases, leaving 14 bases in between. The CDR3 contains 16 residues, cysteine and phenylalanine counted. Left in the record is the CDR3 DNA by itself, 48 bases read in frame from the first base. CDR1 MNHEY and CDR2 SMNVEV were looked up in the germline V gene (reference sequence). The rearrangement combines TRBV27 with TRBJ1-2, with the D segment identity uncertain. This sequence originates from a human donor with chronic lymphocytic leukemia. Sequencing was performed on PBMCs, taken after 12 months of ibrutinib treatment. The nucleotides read TGTGCCAGCAGTTTCGGGTCGGCCGCTTCTAACTATGGCTACACCTTC. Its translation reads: CASSFGSAASNYGYTF.